This is a list of T cell receptor beta chains from one sample in a study of blood T cell repertoires in COVID-19. Produced via immunoSEQ multiplex PCR; TCRdb's table is partial and in-frame only. This table holds under 150,000 clones, approximately 80% found once. The specimen sequenced was peripheral blood. The receptor source for this set is a woman of 80 years or more with active or convalescent COVID-19. Each CDR3 is given with its conserved first and last residue. A D gene is named only where the DNA matches it firmly. For some rows the clone size is stated as once, few or many, or as a class when expanded; others skip it.

V	J	D	size	DNA	CDR3
TRBV4-1	TRBJ2-7	NA	NA	TGCGCCAGCAGCCAAGGGGAGGAGCTTGCCTACGAGCAGTACTTC	CASSQGEELAYEQYF
TRBV15	TRBJ2-2	NA	NA	TGTGCCACCAGCAGGGACAGAGTCGTATCGAACACCGGGGAGCTGTTTTTT	CATSRDRVVSNTGELFF
TRBV6-1	TRBJ1-1	TRBD1	NA	TGTGCCAGCAGTGAAACAGGGGGCATCACTGAAGCTTTCTTT	CASSETGGITEAFF
TRBV4-1	TRBJ2-5	NA	NA	TGCGCCGCCTCCCAAGACAGCGCTTTGGCCCAGTACTTC	CAASQDSALAQYF
TRBV20-1	TRBJ2-7	NA	few	TGCAGTGCTAGAGTCCATTACGAGCAGTACTTC	CSARVHYEQYF
TRBV2	TRBJ1-5	TRBD1	NA	TGTGCCAGCAGTCTTCCGGGACAGGGCTATCAGCCCCAGCATTTT	CASSLPGQGYQPQHF
TRBV29-1	TRBJ2-7	NA	NA	TGCAGCGTTCTGACAGGCTACGAGCAGTACTTC	CSVLTGYEQYF
TRBV29-1	TRBJ2-7	TRBD1	few	TGCAGCGTTGGGGGACAGGGAGGCTACGAGCAGTACTTC	CSVGGQGGYEQYF
TRBV7-3	TRBJ1-2	NA	NA	TGTGCCAGCAGCTTAATCCCGGCAGGGGAAAAGGCCTATGGCTACACCTTC	CASSLIPAGEKAYGYTF
TRBV6-1	TRBJ1-1	TRBD1	NA	TGTGCCAGCAGTGAGAGGACAGGGGGCCGGAACACTGAAGCTTTCTTT	CASSERTGGRNTEAFF
TRBV27	TRBJ1-6	NA	NA	TGTGCCAGCAGTTTTCTGGGGAGATATAATTCACCCCTCCACTTT	CASSFLGRYNSPLHF
TRBV5-4	TRBJ1-6	NA	NA	TGTGCCAGCAGCCTAAAGCCAAATTCACCCCTCCACTTT	CASSLKPNSPLHF
TRBV6-4	TRBJ2-5	TRBD2	NA	TGTGCCAGCAGCGCGGACGGGGGGGAGACCCAGTACTTC	CASSADGGETQYF
TRBV7-9	TRBJ2-2	NA	NA	TGTGCCACCACGGGCGGGGGCAACACCGGGGAGCTGTTTTTT	CATTGGGNTGELFF
TRBV2	TRBJ2-1	TRBD2	NA	TGTGCCAGCAGGGTCCAACTAGCGGGGGAGAATGAGCAGTTCTTC	CASRVQLAGENEQFF
TRBV6-1	TRBJ1-2	NA	NA	TGTGCCAGCAGTGAATTTTTCGGCGGGGGCGCTGGCTACACCTTC	CASSEFFGGGAGYTF
TRBV27	TRBJ2-7	TRBD2	NA	TGTGCCAGCAGTTCCCAGCGGACTAGCGGTTCCTACGAGCAGTACTTC	CASSSQRTSGSYEQYF
TRBV14	TRBJ1-3	NA	many	TGTGCCAGCAGCCAAGACGGGAGCTCTGGAAACACCATATATTTT	CASSQDGSSGNTIYF
TRBV6-5	TRBJ1-2	TRBD1	once	TGTGCCACCTCGGGCGACAGGGGGTTTTCTGGCTACACCTTC	CATSGDRGFSGYTF
TRBV27	TRBJ2-2	NA	NA	TGTGCCAGCAGTCGCGGGGACAGACCTACCGGGGAGCTGTTTTTT	CASSRGDRPTGELFF
TRBV6-5	TRBJ2-6	TRBD1	NA	TGTGCCAGCAGTTACACAGGGGGATCTGGGGCCAACGTCCTGACTTTC	CASSYTGGSGANVLTF
TRBV28	TRBJ2-1	NA	NA	TGTGCCAGCAGTGCCGGGACAACATACAATGAGCAGTTCTTC	CASSAGTTYNEQFF
TRBV2	TRBJ2-3	TRBD2	few	TGTGCCAGCCTCCGGCGGGGGAGCACAGATACGCAGTATTTT	CASLRRGSTDTQYF
TRBV11-2	TRBJ1-1	NA	few	TGTGCCAGCAGCGCAGGGGTGAACACTGAAGCTTTCTTT	CASSAGVNTEAFF
TRBV7-6	TRBJ2-3	TRBD2	few	TGTGCCAGCAGCCCGACTAGCGTCGGTACGCAGTATTTT	CASSPTSVGTQYF
TRBV5-1	TRBJ2-3	NA	NA	TGCGCCAGCAGCTCACTTAAGGCCGGGGGACGCACAGATACGCAGTATTTT	CASSSLKAGGRTDTQYF
TRBV6-2/TRBV6-3	TRBJ1-6	NA	NA	TGTGCCAGCAGTTATGAGAGTAATAATTCACCCCTCCACTTT	CASSYESNNSPLHF
TRBV11-2	TRBJ2-1	NA	few	TGTGCCAGCAGCACCCGACAGAGCTACAATGAGCAGTTCTTC	CASSTRQSYNEQFF
TRBV2	TRBJ1-1	NA	NA	TGTGCCAGCAGTGTCATGGGGAGCACTGAAGCTTTCTTT	CASSVMGSTEAFF
TRBV7-9	TRBJ1-4	NA	once	TGTGCCAGCAGCTTAGTGGGGGCAAATAATGAAAAACTGTTTTTT	CASSLVGANNEKLFF